Below, one TCR beta chain is given with its context. Its antigen is unidentified. The sample comes from a study of shared clonotypes between healthy human individuals. The donor population consisted of healthy HIV-negative adults with no recent acute infections or vaccinations. CD4+ cells underwent separation, giving CD45RA+ naive and CD45RA-negative memory subsets. The data were produced by immunoSEQ multiplex PCR, yet TCRdb's version contains in-frame clones alone and is incomplete. This sample carries around 700,000 clones, about three quarters of them seen once, and the ten largest clones take 1.8%. Study findings and constraints: Larger estimated richness was generally seen in naive subsets than in memory subsets. When compared with the clonotypes that were shared by all four sorted-subset donors, the non-shared clonotypes turned out to have lower generation probabilities.

CDR3 length equals 17 residues. Germline-derived CDR1 and CDR2 are SGHRS and YFSETQ. The V end was cut by 6 bases, the J end by 1 base, with 20 bases between. This clonotype was obtained from a woman in her 30s in good health. The rearrangement uses TRBV5-1 and TRBJ2-1; D is unclear. The sequenced sample consisted of memory CD4+ T cells sorted from blood. The subset denotes: CD45RA-negative fraction. The CDR3 spells CASTSGLRIRSYNEQFF. The CDR3 DNA is TGCGCCAGCACCTCGGGTTTGAGGATTCGGTCCTACAATGAGCAGTTCTTC.